This passage covers 5 T cell receptor beta chains from one sample sequenced in a study of blood T cell repertoires in COVID-19. Produced via immunoSEQ multiplex PCR; TCRdb's table is partial and in-frame only. The table shows about 210,000 clones, with about 90% occurring only once. Sequencing used peripheral blood. Every receptor here comes from a man aged 18-30 years with active or convalescent COVID-19.

The chain has TRBV14 and TRBJ2-2; D perhaps matches TRBD2 (5 bases). Germline CDR1 SGHDN, CDR2 FVKESK. The CDR3 spans 14 residues. V was pared by 0 bases and J by 6 bases, with 8 bases between. The CDR3 loop is CASSQERVAGELFF. Written as DNA, the CDR3 is TGTGCCAGCAGCCAAGAGAGGGTCGCCGGGGAGCTGTTTTTT.

The chain recombines TRBV6-6 with TRBJ2-5, with 7 bases that match TRBD1. Germline trimming cut 5 bases from V and 7 bases from J; bases unmatched to any gene: 7. Germline values: CDR1 MNHNY, CDR2 SVGAGI (reference sequence). This CDR3 spans 13 amino acids. CDR3 in amino acids: CASSRDSIGTQYF. In DNA form, the CDR3 reads TGTGCCAGCAGTCGGGACAGCATCGGGACCCAGTACTTC.

This sequence joins TRBV14 and TRBJ2-2, with 7 bases lining up with TRBD1. From germline, CDR1 is SGHDN and CDR2 FVKESK. With V trimmed by 3 bases and J by 4 bases, 11 bases remained unmatched. The CDR3 totals 17 residues. CDR3 sequence: CASSHDTGTAVTGELFF. In DNA, the CDR3 is TGTGCCAGCAGCCATGATACCGGGACAGCTGTCACCGGGGAGCTGTTTTTT.

The J gene is TRBJ2-5, the V gene TRBV6-2 or TRBV6-3, with 15 bases matching TRBD2. CDR1 is MNHEY and CDR2 is SVGEGT in the germline V gene. This CDR3 has 17 residues. V shed 3 bases, J shed 2 bases, and the junction held 4 bases outside the gene matches. CDR3 coding DNA: TGTGCCAGCAGTTATGGGGGACTAGCGGGAGGACAAGAGACCCAGTACTTC. This sequence encodes CASSYGGLAGGQETQYF.

This clone was observed once. The rearrangement joins TRBV6-5 to TRBJ2-2; D is possibly TRBD1 (6 bases). This CDR3 is built from 14 residues. The V gene lost 6 bases and the J gene lost 8 bases, with 16 bases spanning the gap. Per the germline V gene, CDR1 is MNHEY and CDR2 is SVGAGI. Here the CDR3 reads CASRNDRLRGELFF. CDR3 DNA sequence: TGTGCCAGCAGGAACGACAGGCTGCGTGGGGAGCTGTTTTTT.